The rows below give T cell receptor beta chains drawn from one sample of a study of blood T cell repertoires in COVID-19. Assay: immunoSEQ multiplex PCR; the TCRdb copy retains only in-frame clones and omits some. Altogether about 380,000 clones are present, roughly nine tenths being singletons, with the ten largest covering 3%. The sequenced material came from PBMCs or T cells enriched from blood (not recorded which). The receptors originated from a young woman who had recovered from COVID-19. Both conserved end residues are part of each CDR3. Fields, in order: V gene, J gene, clone size, D gene, CDR3 DNA, CDR3 protein. A D gene is named only where the DNA matches it firmly. Clone size is not always given. Where it is, it says once, few, many or a class for expanded clones.

TRBV27,TRBJ1-2,-,TRBD1,TGTGCCAGCAGTTTGTCCACCGGGACAGGGGGCCGGGGCTACACCTTC,CASSLSTGTGGRGYTF
TRBV28,TRBJ1-5,-,TRBD1,TGTGCCAGCAGCTTACAGGGGAATCAGCCCCAGCATTTT,CASSLQGNQPQHF
TRBV5-1,TRBJ1-2,-,-,TGCGCCAGCAGCTTGGCGGGGGTGGACTATGGCTACACCTTC,CASSLAGVDYGYTF
TRBV12-3/TRBV12-4,TRBJ1-1,-,-,TGTGCCAGCAGCCGAGACAGGAACACTGAAGCTTTCTTT,CASSRDRNTEAFF
TRBV5-1,TRBJ1-2,once,TRBD1,TGCGCCAGCAGCCCCGACAGGGTGGCTCTTGGCTACACCTTC,CASSPDRVALGYTF
TRBV10-3,TRBJ1-3,-,TRBD1,TGTGCCACCAACCCGGACAGGGTGCTTAGAAACACCATATATTTT,CATNPDRVLRNTIYF
TRBV27,TRBJ2-7,-,-,TGTGCCACCATGAGTCGGGAGCGGAGCACCTACGAGCAGTACTTC,CATMSRERSTYEQYF
TRBV6-5,TRBJ2-3,-,TRBD2,TGTGCCAGCAGTTACCTGCGGGGGGGCGGAGATACGCAGTATTTT,CASSYLRGGGDTQYF
TRBV29-1,TRBJ2-7,-,TRBD1,TGCAGCGTTGCGGGACAGGGGCCCTACGAGCAGTACTTC,CSVAGQGPYEQYF
TRBV15,TRBJ2-5,-,TRBD2,TGTGCCACCAGCAGAGATCGGAGCGGGGGAGAGACCCAGTACTTC,CATSRDRSGGETQYF